This T cell receptor (beta chain) was captured in a study of naive and memory T cell subsets. An equimolar mix of two oligonucleotides served as the beta constant-region primer for TRBC1 and TRBC2. From the UMI-ligation and nested PCR reads, TCRdb called clonotypes with MiXCR, one entry per CDR3 protein. Altogether 25,000 to 30,000 distinct CDR3 sequences are present, approximately 11% being singletons, with the ten largest covering roughly 15%. CD4 T cells were positively selected, then CD8 T cells from the CD4-negative fraction. This clonotype has at least ten counts. Germline CDR1 and CDR2: SGHTA and FQGNSA. V lost 6 bases and J 0 bases, leaving 18 bases between the germline ends. This CDR3 is 16 amino acids long.

The source material was effector memory CD4+ T cells from blood. Subset given: effector memory, CD45RA- CD27-. The chain couples TRBV7-2 to TRBJ2-7; D tentatively fits TRBD1 or TRBD2 (6 bases each). The source of this sequence is a human donor in good health. The CDR3, as DNA: TGTGCCAGCAGATCAGAGGGGGGACCAAGCTCCTACGAGCAGTACTTC. Protein product: CASRSEGGPSSYEQYF.